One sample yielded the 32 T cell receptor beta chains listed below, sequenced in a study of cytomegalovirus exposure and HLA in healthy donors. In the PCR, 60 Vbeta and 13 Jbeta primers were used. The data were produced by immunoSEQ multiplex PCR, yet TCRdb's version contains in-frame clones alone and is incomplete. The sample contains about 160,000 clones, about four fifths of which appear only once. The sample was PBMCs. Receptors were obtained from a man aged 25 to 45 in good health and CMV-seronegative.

The CDR3 spells CASSPYAGSREETQYF. DNA of the CDR3: TGTGCCAGCTCACCATACGCGGGAAGTAGAGAAGAGACCCAGTACTTC. This sequence joins TRBV18 and TRBJ2-5; D is perhaps TRBD2 (6 bases). The germline V and J ends were trimmed by 2 bases and 3 bases, with 16 bases remaining between them. CDR1 and CDR2 from the germline V gene are KGHSH and LQKENI. The CDR3 is made up of 16 amino acids.

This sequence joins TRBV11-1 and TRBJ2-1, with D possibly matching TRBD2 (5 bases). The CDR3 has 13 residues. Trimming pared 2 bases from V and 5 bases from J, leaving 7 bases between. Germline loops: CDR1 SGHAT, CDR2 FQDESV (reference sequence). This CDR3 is CASSLSGDNEQFF. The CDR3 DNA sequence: TGTGCCAGCAGCTTAAGCGGCGACAATGAGCAGTTCTTC.

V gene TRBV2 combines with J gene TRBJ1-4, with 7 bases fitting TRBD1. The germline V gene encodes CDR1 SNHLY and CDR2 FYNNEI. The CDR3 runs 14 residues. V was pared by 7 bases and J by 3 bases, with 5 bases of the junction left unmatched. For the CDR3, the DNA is TGTGCCAGCAAAAGGGGGCGGGCTAATGAAAAACTGTTTTTT. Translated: CASKRGRANEKLFF.

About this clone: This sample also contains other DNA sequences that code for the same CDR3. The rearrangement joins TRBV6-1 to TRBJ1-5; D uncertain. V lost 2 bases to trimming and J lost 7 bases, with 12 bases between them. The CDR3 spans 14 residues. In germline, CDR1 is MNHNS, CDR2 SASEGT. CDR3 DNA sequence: TGTGCCAGCAGTGAAAGGCGGGGAGGCCAGCCCCAGCATTTT. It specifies CASSERRGGQPQHF.

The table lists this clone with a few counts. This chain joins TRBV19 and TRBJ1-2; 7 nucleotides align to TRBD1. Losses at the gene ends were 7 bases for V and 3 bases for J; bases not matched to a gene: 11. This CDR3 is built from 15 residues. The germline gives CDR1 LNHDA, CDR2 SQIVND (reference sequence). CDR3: CASNPTITGDYGYTF. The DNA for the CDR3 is TGTGCCAGTAATCCGACGATCACAGGGGACTATGGCTACACCTTC.

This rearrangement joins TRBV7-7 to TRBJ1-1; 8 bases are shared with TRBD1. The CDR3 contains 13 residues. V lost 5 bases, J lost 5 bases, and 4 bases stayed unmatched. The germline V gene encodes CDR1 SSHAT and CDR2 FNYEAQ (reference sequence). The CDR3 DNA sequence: TGTGCCAGCAGCCGAACAGGGGGTACTGAAGCTTTCTTT. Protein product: CASSRTGGTEAFF.

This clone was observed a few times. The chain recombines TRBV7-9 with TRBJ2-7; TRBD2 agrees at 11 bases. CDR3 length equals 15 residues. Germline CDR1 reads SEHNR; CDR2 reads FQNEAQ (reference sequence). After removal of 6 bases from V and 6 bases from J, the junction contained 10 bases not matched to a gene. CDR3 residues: CASSLGLAGGPEQYF. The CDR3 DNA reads TGTGCCAGCAGTCTTGGGCTAGCGGGAGGTCCCGAGCAGTACTTC.

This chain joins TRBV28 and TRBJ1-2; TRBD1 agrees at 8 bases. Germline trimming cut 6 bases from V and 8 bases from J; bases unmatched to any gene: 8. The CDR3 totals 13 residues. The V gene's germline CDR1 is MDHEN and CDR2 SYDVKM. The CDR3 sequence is CASSTQGAQGYTF. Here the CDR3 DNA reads TGTGCCAGCAGCACTCAGGGGGCGCAGGGCTACACCTTC.

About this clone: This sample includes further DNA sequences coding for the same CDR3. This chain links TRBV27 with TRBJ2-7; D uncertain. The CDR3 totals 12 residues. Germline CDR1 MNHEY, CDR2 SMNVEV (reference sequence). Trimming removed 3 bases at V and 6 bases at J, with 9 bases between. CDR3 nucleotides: TGTGCCAGCAGTTTGGGTGGCGGCGAGCAGTACTTC. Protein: CASSLGGGEQYF.

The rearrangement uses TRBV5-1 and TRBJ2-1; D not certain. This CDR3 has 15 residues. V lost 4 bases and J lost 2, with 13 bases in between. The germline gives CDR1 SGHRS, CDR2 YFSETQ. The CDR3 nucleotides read TGCGCCAGCAGCCGCGACAATCAACCCTACAATGAGCAGTTCTTC. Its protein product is CASSRDNQPYNEQFF.

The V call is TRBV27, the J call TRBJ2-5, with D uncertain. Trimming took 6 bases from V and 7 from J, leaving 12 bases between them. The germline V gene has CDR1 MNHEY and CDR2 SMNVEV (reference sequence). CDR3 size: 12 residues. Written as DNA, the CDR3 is TGTGCCAGCAGCCCTGGGCCCCGGACCCAGTACTTC. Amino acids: CASSPGPRTQYF.

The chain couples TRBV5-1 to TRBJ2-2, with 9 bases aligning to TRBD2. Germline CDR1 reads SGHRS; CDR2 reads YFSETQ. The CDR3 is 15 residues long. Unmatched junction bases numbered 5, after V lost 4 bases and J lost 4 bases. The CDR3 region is CASSDGTSPTGELFF. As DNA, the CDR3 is TGCGCCAGCAGCGATGGGACTAGCCCCACCGGGGAGCTGTTTTTT.

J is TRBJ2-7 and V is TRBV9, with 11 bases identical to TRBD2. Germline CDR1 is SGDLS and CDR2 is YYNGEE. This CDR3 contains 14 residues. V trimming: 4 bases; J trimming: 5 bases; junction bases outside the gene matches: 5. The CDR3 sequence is CASSSGTSGDEQYF. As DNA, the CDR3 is TGTGCCAGCAGCTCCGGGACTAGCGGAGACGAGCAGTACTTC.

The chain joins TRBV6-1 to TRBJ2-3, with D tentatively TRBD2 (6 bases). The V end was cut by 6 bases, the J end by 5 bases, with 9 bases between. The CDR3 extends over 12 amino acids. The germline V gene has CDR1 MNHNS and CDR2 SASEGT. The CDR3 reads CASSRREDTQYF. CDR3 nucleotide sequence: TGTGCCAGCAGCCGGAGGGAAGATACGCAGTATTTT.

The CDR3 DNA reads as TGTGCCAGCACTGGGGGACTAGCGAACATTCAGTACTTC. This codes for CASTGGLANIQYF. V gene TRBV2 combines with J gene TRBJ2-4; 10 bases map to TRBD2. Germline V gene data show CDR1 as SNHLY and CDR2 as FYNNEI. Trimming took 7 bases from V and 7 from J; bases not matched to a gene: 4. This CDR3 region has 13 residues.

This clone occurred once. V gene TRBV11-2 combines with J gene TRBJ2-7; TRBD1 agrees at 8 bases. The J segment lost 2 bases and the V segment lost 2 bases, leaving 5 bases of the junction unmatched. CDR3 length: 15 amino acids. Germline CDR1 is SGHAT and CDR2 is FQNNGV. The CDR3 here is CASSLSGQGPYEQYF. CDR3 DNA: TGTGCCAGCAGCTTATCAGGACAGGGTCCCTACGAGCAGTACTTC.

Here the CDR3 DNA reads TGTGCCAGCAGTTACGCGGGACCGCAGAGGGGCTACACCTTC. Protein: CASSYAGPQRGYTF. J is TRBJ1-2 and V is TRBV6-5, with D possibly matching TRBD1 (5 bases). Germline assignment: CDR1 MNHEY and CDR2 SVGAGI. The V and J ends lost 2 bases and 8 bases respectively, with 15 bases between them. The CDR3 length is 14 residues.

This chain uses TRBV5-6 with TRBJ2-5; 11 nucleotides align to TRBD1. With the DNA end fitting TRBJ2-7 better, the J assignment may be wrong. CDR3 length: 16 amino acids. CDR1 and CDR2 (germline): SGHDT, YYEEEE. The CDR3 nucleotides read TGTGCCAGCAGCTTGTTCGGACAGGGGGCATTATACGAGCAGTACTTC. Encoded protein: CASSLFGQGALYEQYF.

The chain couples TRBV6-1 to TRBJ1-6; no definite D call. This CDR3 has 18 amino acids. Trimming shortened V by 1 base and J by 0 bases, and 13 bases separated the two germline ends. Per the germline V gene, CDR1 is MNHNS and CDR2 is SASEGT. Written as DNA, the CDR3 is TGTGCCAGCAGTGAAGGGTACGGGGAACGCTCCTATAATTCACCCCTCCACTTT. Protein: CASSEGYGERSYNSPLHF.

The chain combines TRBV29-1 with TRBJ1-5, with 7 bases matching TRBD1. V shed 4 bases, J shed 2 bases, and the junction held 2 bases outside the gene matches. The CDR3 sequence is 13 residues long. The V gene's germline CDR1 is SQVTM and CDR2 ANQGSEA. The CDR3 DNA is TGCAGCGTTGTTGACAGGGGCAATCAGCCCCAGCATTTT. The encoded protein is CSVVDRGNQPQHF.

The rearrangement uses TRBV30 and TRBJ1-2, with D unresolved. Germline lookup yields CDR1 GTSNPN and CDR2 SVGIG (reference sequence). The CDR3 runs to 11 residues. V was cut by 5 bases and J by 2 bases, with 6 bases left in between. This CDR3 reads CAWGQNYGYTF. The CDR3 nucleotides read TGTGCCTGGGGCCAAAACTATGGCTACACCTTC.

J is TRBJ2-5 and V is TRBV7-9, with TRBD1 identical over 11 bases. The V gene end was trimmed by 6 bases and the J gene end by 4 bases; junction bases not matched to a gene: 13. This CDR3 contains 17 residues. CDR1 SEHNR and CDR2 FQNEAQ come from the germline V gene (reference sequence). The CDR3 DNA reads TGTGCCAGCAGGATCCGGACAGGGGGCTTCGGTCCAGAGACCCAGTACTTC. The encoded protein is CASRIRTGGFGPETQYF.

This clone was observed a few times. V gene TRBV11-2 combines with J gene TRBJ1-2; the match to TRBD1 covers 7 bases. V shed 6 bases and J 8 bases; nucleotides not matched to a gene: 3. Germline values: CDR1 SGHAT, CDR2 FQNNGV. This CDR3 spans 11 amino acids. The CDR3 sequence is CASRAGGGYTF. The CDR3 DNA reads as TGTGCCAGCAGGGCAGGGGGAGGCTACACCTTC.

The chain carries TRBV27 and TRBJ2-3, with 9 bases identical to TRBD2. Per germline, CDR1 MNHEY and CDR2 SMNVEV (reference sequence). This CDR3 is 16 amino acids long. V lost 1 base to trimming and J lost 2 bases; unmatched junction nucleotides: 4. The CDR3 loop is CASSLYGTSITDTQYF. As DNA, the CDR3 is TGTGCCAGCAGTTTATATGGGACTAGCATCACAGATACGCAGTATTTT.

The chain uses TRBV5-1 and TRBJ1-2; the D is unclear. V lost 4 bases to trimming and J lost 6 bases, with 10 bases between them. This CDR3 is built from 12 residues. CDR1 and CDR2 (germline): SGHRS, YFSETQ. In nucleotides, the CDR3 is TGCGCCAGCAGCAAGACACTGGATGGCTACACCTTC. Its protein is CASSKTLDGYTF.

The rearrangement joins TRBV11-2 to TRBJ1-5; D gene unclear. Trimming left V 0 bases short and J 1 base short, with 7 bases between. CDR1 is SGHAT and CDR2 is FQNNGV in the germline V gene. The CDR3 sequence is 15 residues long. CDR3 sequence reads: CASSLESKSNQPQHF. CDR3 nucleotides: TGTGCCAGCAGCTTAGAGAGTAAAAGCAATCAGCCCCAGCATTTT.

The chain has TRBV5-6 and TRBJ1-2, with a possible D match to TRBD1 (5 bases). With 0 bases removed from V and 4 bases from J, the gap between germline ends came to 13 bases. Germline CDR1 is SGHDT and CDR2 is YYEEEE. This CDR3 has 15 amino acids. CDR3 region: CASSLGRGSIYGYTF. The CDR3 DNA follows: TGTGCCAGCAGCTTGGGAAGGGGAAGCATCTATGGCTACACCTTC.

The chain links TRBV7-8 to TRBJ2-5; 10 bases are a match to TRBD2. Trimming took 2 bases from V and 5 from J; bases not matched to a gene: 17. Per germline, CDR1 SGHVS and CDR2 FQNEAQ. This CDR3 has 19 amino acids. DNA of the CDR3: TGTGCCAGCAGCTTACGCTCCTCTAGCGGGGGACGATGGTGGGAGACCCAGTACTTC. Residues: CASSLRSSSGGRWWETQYF.

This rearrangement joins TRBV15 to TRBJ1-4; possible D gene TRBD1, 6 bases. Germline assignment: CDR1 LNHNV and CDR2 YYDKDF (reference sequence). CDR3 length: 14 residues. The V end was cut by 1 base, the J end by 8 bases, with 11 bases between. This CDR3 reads CATSRAGAREKLFF. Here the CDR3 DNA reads TGTGCCACCAGCAGAGCAGGGGCTAGGGAAAAACTGTTTTTT.

The CDR3 here is CASTSPRQGPTNTEAFF. The CDR3, as DNA: TGTGCCAGCACCTCCCCCCGACAGGGACCGACGAACACTGAAGCTTTCTTT. The chain employs TRBV28 and TRBJ1-1; 7 bases align to TRBD1. The CDR3 has 17 amino acids. Germline V CDR1 and CDR2: MDHEN, SYDVKM. J lost 1 base, V lost 7 bases, and 15 bases had no gene match.

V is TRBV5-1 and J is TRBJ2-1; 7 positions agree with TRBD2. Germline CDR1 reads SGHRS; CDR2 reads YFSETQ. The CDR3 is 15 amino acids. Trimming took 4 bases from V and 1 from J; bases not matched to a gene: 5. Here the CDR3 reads CASSGREKSYNEQFF. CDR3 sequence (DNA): TGCGCCAGCAGCGGGAGGGAGAAATCCTACAATGAGCAGTTCTTC.

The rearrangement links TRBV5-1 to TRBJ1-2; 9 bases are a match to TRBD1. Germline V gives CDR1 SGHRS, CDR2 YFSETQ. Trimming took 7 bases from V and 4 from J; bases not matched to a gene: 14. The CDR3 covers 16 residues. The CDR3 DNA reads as TGCGCCAGCCTCCAAAACCCGGGACAGGGAATCTATGGCTACACCTTC. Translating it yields CASLQNPGQGIYGYTF. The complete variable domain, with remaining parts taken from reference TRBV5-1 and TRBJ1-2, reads KAGVTQTPRYLIKTRGQQVTLSCSPISGHRSVSWYQQTPGQGLQFLFEYFSETQRNKGNFPGRFSGRQFSNSRSEMNVSTLELGDSALYLCASLQNPGQGIYGYTFGSGTRLTVV.